This TCR beta chain is from a study of human T cells and chemical hapten exposure. TCRdb independently ran MiXCR on the RACE reads; one entry per CDR3 protein. The sample contains some 77,000 distinct CDR3 sequences, approximately 8.1% of which appear only once. As for time point: healthy volunteer bleed at 6 weeks. Extraction yielded total RNA from whole blood (unfractionated). The J segment lost 0 bases and the V segment lost 3 bases, leaving 13 bases of the junction unmatched. The germline CDR1 and CDR2 sequences are SGHVS and FQNEAQ. The CDR3 consists of 19 residues. In its sample, this clonotype was seen many times.

This TCR derives from a female donor in good health. Some clones in this sample may be carry-over from other donors' samples. The rearrangement links TRBV7-8 to TRBJ1-5, with TRBD1 matching over 8 bases. Specimen: whole blood. CDR3 amino acids: CASSLNPGQARYSNQPQHF. CDR3 in DNA: TGTGCCAGCAGCTTGAACCCGGGACAGGCCCGATATAGCAATCAGCCCCAGCATTTT.